This T cell receptor beta chain was sequenced in a study of blood T cell repertoires in COVID-19. The germline V and J ends were trimmed by 8 bases and 4 bases, with 14 bases remaining between them. The CDR3 is made up of 14 amino acids. Germline assignment: CDR1 SGHTA and CDR2 FQGNSA. Generated by immunoSEQ multiplex PCR, the TCRdb table keeps only in-frame clones and is missing some. The sample includes approximately 110,000 clones, about three quarters seen only once; the top ten take roughly 6%. This clone is labeled medium-sized. The sample comprised peripheral blood. The chain links TRBV7-2 to TRBJ2-2; D perhaps matches TRBD2 (5 bases). The TCR comes from a man older than 75 with acute or convalescent COVID-19. The CDR3 is CASAAGSRTGELFF. Written as DNA, the CDR3 is TGTGCCAGCGCCGCGGGTAGCCGCACCGGGGAGCTGTTTTTT.